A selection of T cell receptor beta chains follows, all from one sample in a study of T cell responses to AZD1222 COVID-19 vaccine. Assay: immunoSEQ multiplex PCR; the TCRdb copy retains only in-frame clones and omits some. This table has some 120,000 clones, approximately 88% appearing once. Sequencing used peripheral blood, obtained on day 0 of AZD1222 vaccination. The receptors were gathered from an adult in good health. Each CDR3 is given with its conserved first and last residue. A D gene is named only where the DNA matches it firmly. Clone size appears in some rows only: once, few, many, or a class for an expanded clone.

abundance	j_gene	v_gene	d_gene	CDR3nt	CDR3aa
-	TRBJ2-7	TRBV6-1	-	TGTGCCAGCAGTGAAACTCCGGATCGATCCTACGAGCAGTACTTC	CASSETPDRSYEQYF
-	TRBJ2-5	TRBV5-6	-	TGTGCCAGCAGCTTAGTAGAGACCCAGTACTTC	CASSLVETQYF
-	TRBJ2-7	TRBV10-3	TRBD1	TGTGCCATCAGGGGATTCAGGGGGAGCTCCTACGAGCAGTACTTC	CAIRGFRGSSYEQYF
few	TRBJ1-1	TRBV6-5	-	TGTGCCAGCAGTTACAGGTTAGCGGGATCAAACACTGAAGCTTTCTTT	CASSYRLAGSNTEAFF
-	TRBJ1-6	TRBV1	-	TGCACCAGAGGGCCAGCCAAGAACGGAACGGATGTGGTCGGAGGGAATAATTCACCCCTCCACTTT	CTRGPAKNGTDVVGGNNSPLHF
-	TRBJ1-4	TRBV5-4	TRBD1	TGTGCCAGCAGCCACGGCAGGGGGGAGTATGAAAAACTGTTTTTT	CASSHGRGEYEKLFF
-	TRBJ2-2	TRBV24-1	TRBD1	TGTGCCACCAGTGATTTACCCGACAGGGGGATTTCCGGGGAGCTGTTTTTT	CATSDLPDRGISGELFF
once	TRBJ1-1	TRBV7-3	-	TGTGCCAGCAGCCCCGGGCCCGTGGGGTACACTGAAGCTTTCTTT	CASSPGPVGYTEAFF
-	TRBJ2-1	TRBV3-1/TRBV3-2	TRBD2	TGTGCCAGCAGCCCTACGTCTAGCGGGAGGGGGCAGTTCTTC	CASSPTSSGRGQFF
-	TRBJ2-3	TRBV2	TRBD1	TGTGCCAGCCGAGACAGGGGGGGCACAGATACGCAGTATTTT	CASRDRGGTDTQYF
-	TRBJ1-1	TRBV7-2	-	TGTGCCAGCAGCTTAGGGGTGGGACGGGACACTGAAGCTTTCTTT	CASSLGVGRDTEAFF
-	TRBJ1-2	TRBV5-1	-	TGCGCCAGCAGCCAAATGGCGACAGAAAGTCATGGCTACACCTTC	CASSQMATESHGYTF
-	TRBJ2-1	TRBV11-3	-	TGTGCCAGCAGCTTAGTGGGGGTGGGCAGGACGAGGGGGAATGAGCAGTTCTTC	CASSLVGVGRTRGNEQFF
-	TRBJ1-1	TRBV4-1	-	TGCGCCAGCAGCCAAGATACGGTTATGAGGGCAGCTTTCTTT	CASSQDTVMRAAFF
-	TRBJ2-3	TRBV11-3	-	TGTGCCAGCAGCTTAGTACCCGAGACTAGACCATTCGGCACAGATACGCAGTATTTT	CASSLVPETRPFGTDTQYF
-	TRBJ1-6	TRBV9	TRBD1	TGTGCCAGCAGCGACACAGGGGCCGCTTATAATTCACCCCTCCACTTT	CASSDTGAAYNSPLHF
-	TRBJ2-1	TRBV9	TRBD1	TGTGCCAGCAGCCCCGATTTGACAGGGAGTATAATCTACAATGAGCAGTTCTTC	CASSPDLTGSIIYNEQFF
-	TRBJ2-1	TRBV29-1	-	TGCAGCGTGCCCTTTGGGGGAGTAGTCGGGGACAATGAGCAGTTCTTC	CSVPFGGVVGDNEQFF
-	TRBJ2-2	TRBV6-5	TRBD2	TGTGCAGCGGGGGGAGGGAAGAACACCGGGGAGCTGTTTTTT	CAAGGGKNTGELFF
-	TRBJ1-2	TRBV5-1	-	TGCGCCAGCAGCTTAGGTAACCTGGGGGGTAACTATGGCTACACCTTC	CASSLGNLGGNYGYTF
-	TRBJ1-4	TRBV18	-	TGTGCCAGCTCACCGATGGACGGCCCGAATGAAAAACTGTTTTTT	CASSPMDGPNEKLFF
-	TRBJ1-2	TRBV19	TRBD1	TGTGCCAGTAGTAACGGACAGGCCCGGTATGGCTACACCTTC	CASSNGQARYGYTF
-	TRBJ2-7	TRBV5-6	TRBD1	TGTGCCAGCAGCTCGGACAGGCACTACGAGCAGTACTTC	CASSSDRHYEQYF
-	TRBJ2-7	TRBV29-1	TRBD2	TGCAGCGTTTGGGGACTAACACCCCTCTTCTCCTACGAGCAGTACTTC	CSVWGLTPLFSYEQYF
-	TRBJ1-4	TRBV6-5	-	TGTGCCAGCAGTTACTCGGGACGAAAACTGTTTTTT	CASSYSGRKLFF
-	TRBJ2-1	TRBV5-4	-	TGTGCCAGCAGCCCCGGGACATTAGCGGGTAAGCCCTACAATGAGCAGTTCTTC	CASSPGTLAGKPYNEQFF
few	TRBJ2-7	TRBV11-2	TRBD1	TGTGCCAGCAGCTTAGGGTCCCAGACCTCCGGGACAGGGGGCTACCAGCAGTACTTC	CASSLGSQTSGTGGYQQYF
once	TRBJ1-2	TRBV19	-	TGTGCCAGTAGTATAGTCGGACCGAGCGTTGATGGCTACACCTTC	CASSIVGPSVDGYTF
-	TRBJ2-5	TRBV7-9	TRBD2	TGTGCCAGCAGCACCGGGGGACTAGCAGAGACCCAGTACTTC	CASSTGGLAETQYF
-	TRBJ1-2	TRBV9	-	TGTGCCAGCAGCGTAGAGGCAGGGATCACCTATGGCTACACCTTC	CASSVEAGITYGYTF
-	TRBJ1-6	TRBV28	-	TGTGCCAGCAGCGAGGGTTTCTCACCCCTCCACTTT	CASSEGFSPLHF